This entry lists 12 T cell receptor beta chains sequenced from one sample in a study of post-analysis software for immune sequencing data. Study findings and constraints: TRBV5-6, TRBV5-1 and TRBV20-1 were among roughly five TRBV segments more frequent in patients than controls.

Unique molecular identifiers had been added to the TCR beta cDNA libraries. MiXCR, run by TCRdb on the PCR reads, gives a single entry per CDR3 protein. Here the sample spans under 200,000 distinct CDR3 sequences, over 25% being singletons. These receptors have no identified antigens. The specimen sequenced was blood. Every receptor here comes from a girl under 18 with multiple sclerosis.

This clonotype was seen only once. Just one base apart from a much larger clone, this may be a read error. The chain carries TRBV5-6 and TRBJ1-6, with 8 bases that match TRBD1. Per germline, CDR1 SGHDT and CDR2 YYEEEE. V shed 5 bases and J 15 bases; nucleotides not matched to a gene: 13. The CDR3 length is 14 residues. In DNA form, the CDR3 reads TGTGCCAGCAGGCGACAGGGACAGGAGTATTTCCTCCACTTT. Amino acid sequence: CASRRQGQEYFLHF.

In regard to this clonotype: An end of the junction does not agree with germline; a read error may underlie this. The DNA for the CDR3 is TGTGCCAGCAGGGACGGACCGGGGGGCAGTAGGCAGCCCCTGCATTTT. Residues: CASRDGPGGSRQPLHF. This chain joins TRBV2 and TRBJ1-5; perhaps TRBD1 as D (6 bases). The CDR3 has 16 amino acids. Germline CDR1 and CDR2: SNHLY and FYNNEI.

This clonotype was observed a handful of times. The rearrangement links TRBV7-6 to TRBJ1-1; TRBD1 is a possible D gene (6 bases). CDR3 size: 13 residues. Trimming shortened V by 5 bases and J by 7 bases, and 14 bases separated the two germline ends. From germline, CDR1 is SGHVS and CDR2 FNYEAQ. The CDR3 is CASSRGAVYEAFF. The CDR3 DNA reads TGTGCCAGCAGCCGGGGGGCTGTCTATGAAGCTTTCTTT.

The chain links TRBV11-3 to TRBJ2-5; D is ambiguous. V was cut by 1 base and J by 0 bases, with 9 bases left in between. Germline-derived CDR1 and CDR2 are SGHNT and YENEEA. The CDR3 is 15 residues long. In DNA form, the CDR3 reads TGTGCCAGCAGCTTAGGCACTACGTACCAAGAGACCCAGTACTTC. Its translation is CASSLGTTYQETQYF.

This clonotype came up many times. The CDR3 spells CASSPRLGVLEQYF. CDR3 coding DNA: TGTGCCAGCAGCCCCCGTTTAGGGGTTCTCGAGCAGTACTTC. The rearrangement joins TRBV7-2 to TRBJ2-7, with D maybe TRBD1 (5 bases). The germline CDR1 and CDR2 sequences are SGHTA and FQGNSA. The CDR3 extends over 14 amino acids. Trimming cost V 5 bases and J 6 bases, with 17 bases left between them. Supplemented by reference TRBV7-2 and TRBJ2-7, the full variable domain reads GAGVSQSPSNKVTEKGKDVELRCDPISGHTALYWYRQSLGQGLEFLIYFQGNSAPDKSGLPSDRFSAERTGGSVSTLTIQRTQQEDSAVYLCASSPRLGVLEQYFGPGTRLTVT.

This clonotype was observed a few times. The V gene is TRBV14, the J gene TRBJ2-1; the match to TRBD2 covers 12 bases. With V trimmed by 4 bases and J by 3 bases, 13 bases remained unmatched. Per germline, CDR1 SGHDN and CDR2 FVKESK. This CDR3 is 19 amino acids long. The CDR3 DNA sequence: TGTGCCAGCAGCCGCCGGGGAGGGACTAGCGGGTCTTACTACAATGAGCAGTTCTTC. Its translation: CASSRRGGTSGSYYNEQFF.

This clonotype was seen ten or more times. V gene TRBV4-1 combines with J gene TRBJ2-1, with a possible D match to TRBD2 (6 bases). Germline loops: CDR1 MGHRA, CDR2 YSYEKL. Trimming stripped 1 base from V and 8 bases from J, with 18 bases between. The CDR3 is 16 residues long. The chain's CDR3 is CASSQVGTSMPYEQFF. The CDR3 coding sequence is TGCGCCAGCAGCCAAGTGGGGACTTCTATGCCCTATGAGCAGTTCTTC.

This sequence joins TRBV7-9 and TRBJ1-2; no definite D call. From germline, CDR1 is SEHNR and CDR2 FQNEAQ (reference sequence). The CDR3 is 11 amino acids. V dropped 3 bases and J dropped 7 bases, with 6 bases sitting between them. CDR3 DNA: TGTGCCAGCAGCTTGAATACTGGCTACACCTTC. Translating it yields CASSLNTGYTF.

This clonotype was counted many times. The chain uses TRBV10-3 and TRBJ2-5; 8 nucleotides match TRBD1. V was clipped by 2 bases and J by 5 bases; unmatched bases: 13. The V gene's germline CDR1 is ENHRY and CDR2 SYGVKD. The CDR3 covers 17 residues. The DNA for the CDR3 is TGTGCCATCAGTGAGCCCATCGTTACAGGGGGACGGGAGACCCAGTACTTC. Encoded protein: CAISEPIVTGGRETQYF.

As for this clonotype: Since a much larger clone is just one base distant, this may be a read error. The final CDR3 position lacks the conserved phenylalanine or tryptophan, pointing to a likely read error. The chain links TRBV11-1 to TRBJ2-1; perhaps TRBD2 as D (5 bases). Trimming cost V 5 bases and J 8 bases, with 19 bases left between them. CDR1 and CDR2 from the germline V gene are SGHAT and FQDESV (reference sequence). This CDR3 spans 15 amino acids. This CDR3 reads CASSPLVHPGDEQFC. The CDR3 nucleotides read TGTGCCAGCAGCCCACTAGTCCACCCGGGCGATGAGCAGTTCTGC.

V and J are TRBV20-1 and TRBJ1-2; TRBD1 aligns across 9 bases. This CDR3 is built from 12 residues. Per germline, CDR1 DFQATT and CDR2 SNEGSKA (reference sequence). With 7 bases clipped from V and 4 bases from J, the junction kept 4 bases outside the gene matches. The CDR3 region has the DNA TGCAGTGTTCCGGACAGGGGCTATGGCTACACCTTC. Protein sequence: CSVPDRGYGYTF.

This clonotype was found a few times. The chain links TRBV7-3 to TRBJ1-1; 9 positions match TRBD1. V shed 5 bases and J 4 bases; nucleotides not matched to a gene: 5. The CDR3 is 14 amino acids. Germline values: CDR1 SGHTA, CDR2 FQGTGA. In DNA, the CDR3 is TGTGCCAGCAGCACCGGACAGGGGTTCACTGAAGCTTTCTTT. Translation gives CASSTGQGFTEAFF.